Listed below are T cell receptor beta chains from one sample, sequenced in a study of T-cell memory formation after mild COVID-19. TCRdb used MiXCR to reprocess the 5' RACE reads, holding one entry per CDR3 protein. The table shows about 120,000 distinct CDR3 sequences, with about 24% occurring only once. The sequenced material came from PBMCs or a T cell subset sorted from them (not recorded which). The source of these receptors is a man aged 18 to 29 who had mild COVID-19 (a few samples of this study predate the infection). Cell type and time point are not known. CDR3s include the opening cysteine and the closing phenylalanine or tryptophan. D genes are given only for firm matches. Clone size is stated in some rows and not others, as once, few, many or a class when expanded.

few	.	TRBJ2-5	TRBV9	TGTGCCAGCAGCGGGGCCCAAGAGACCCAGTACTTC	CASSGAQETQYF
many	TRBD2	TRBJ2-3	TRBV3-1	TGTGCCAGCAGCCCTAGCGGGGGTCCCACAGATACGCAGTATTTT	CASSPSGGPTDTQYF
.	.	TRBJ1-1	TRBV24-1	TGTGCCACCAGTGATTTGCACAGTGCTTCTTGGCCACCTGCTCTCTATATTTGCACTGAAGCTTTCTTT	CATSDLHSASWPPALYICTEAFF
few	.	TRBJ1-6	TRBV9	TGTGCCAGCAGCGCTGCAACAGGAGGCTCAGGATCACCCCTCCACTTT	CASSAATGGSGSPLHF
.	.	TRBJ2-2	TRBV2	TGTGCCAGCATGGGAATCACCGGGGAGCTGTTTTTT	CASMGITGELFF
.	TRBD1	TRBJ2-2	TRBV10-2	TGCGCCAGCAGGGTCCCGGGACAGGGGGCCGGCGGGGAGCTGTTTTTT	CASRVPGQGAGGELFF
.	.	TRBJ2-2	TRBV6-2/TRBV6-3	TGTGCCAGCAGTAGAAGGGACGCCGGGGAGCTGTTTTTT	CASSRRDAGELFF
.	.	TRBJ2-5	TRBV7-3	TGTGCCAGCAGCGCAGGGGTCCCGGGGGAGACCCAGTACTTC	CASSAGVPGETQYF
.	TRBD1	TRBJ2-7	TRBV6-2/TRBV6-3	TGTGCCAGCAGAACCGGGACAGGGATGTACGAGCAGTACTTC	CASRTGTGMYEQYF
.	.	TRBJ1-5	TRBV12-3/TRBV12-4	TGTGCCAGCACTGGGGCGGTCGGCAATCAGCCCCAGCATTTT	CASTGAVGNQPQHF
once	.	TRBJ2-4	TRBV7-2	TGTGCCAGCAGCTGGCCGGGACTAGCCAAAAACATTCAGTACTTC	CASSWPGLAKNIQYF
.	TRBD2	TRBJ2-3	TRBV20-1	TGCAGTGCTAGAGATCAAGCTTCTAGCGGGGGAATCACAGATACGCAGTATTTT	CSARDQASSGGITDTQYF